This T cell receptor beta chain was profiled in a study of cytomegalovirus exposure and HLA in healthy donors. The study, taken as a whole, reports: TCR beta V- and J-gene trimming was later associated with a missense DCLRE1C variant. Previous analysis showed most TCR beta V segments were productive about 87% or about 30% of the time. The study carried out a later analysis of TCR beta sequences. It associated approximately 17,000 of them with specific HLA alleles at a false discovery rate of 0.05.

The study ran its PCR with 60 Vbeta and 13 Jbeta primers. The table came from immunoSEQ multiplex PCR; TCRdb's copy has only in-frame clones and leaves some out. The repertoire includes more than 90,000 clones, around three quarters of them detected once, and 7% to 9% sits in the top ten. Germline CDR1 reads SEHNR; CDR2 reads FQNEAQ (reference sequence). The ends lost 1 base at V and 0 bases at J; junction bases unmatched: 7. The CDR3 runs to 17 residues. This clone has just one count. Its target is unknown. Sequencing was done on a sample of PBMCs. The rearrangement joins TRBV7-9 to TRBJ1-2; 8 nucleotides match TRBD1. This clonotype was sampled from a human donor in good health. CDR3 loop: CASSLGQGAFANYGYTF. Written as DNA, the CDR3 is TGTGCCAGCAGCTTAGGGCAGGGGGCTTTTGCTAACTATGGCTACACCTTC.